This entry lists 25 T cell receptor beta chains sequenced from one sample in a study of shared clonotypes between healthy human individuals. Repertoires were generated with immunoSEQ multiplex PCR, while TCRdb's copy carries only in-frame clones and drops some. The sample has about a million clones; 65% to 75% are singletons. Sequences were obtained from memory CD4+ T cells sorted from blood. Specified subset: CD45RA-negative fraction. Receptors were obtained from a man aged 18-30 years in good health.

This chain joins TRBV9 and TRBJ2-7, with D possibly being TRBD1 (5 bases). The germline CDR1 and CDR2 sequences are SGDLS and YYNGEE. The V gene lost 0 bases and the J gene lost 2 bases, with 9 bases spanning the gap. The CDR3 loop spans 14 amino acids. CDR3 in amino acids: CASSVDRTPYEQYF. The CDR3 DNA sequence: TGTGCCAGCAGCGTAGACAGGACCCCCTACGAGCAGTACTTC.

This clone has a count of ten or more. The chain recombines TRBV27 with TRBJ2-7; 13 bases fit TRBD2. The CDR3 loop spans 17 amino acids. Germline values: CDR1 MNHEY, CDR2 SMNVEV (reference sequence). The trim removed 5 bases at V and 2 bases at J, leaving 9 bases unmatched. The CDR3: CASSPTSGRASTYEQYF. The DNA of the CDR3 is TGTGCCAGCAGTCCCACTAGCGGGAGGGCCTCAACCTACGAGCAGTACTTC.

This clone has only one observation. The gene calls are TRBV6-1 and TRBJ1-1, with D perhaps TRBD1 (5 bases). Germline CDR1 reads MNHNS; CDR2 reads SASEGT. Trimming removed 5 bases from V and 2 bases from J, with 15 bases in between. This CDR3 has 15 residues. In nucleotides, the CDR3 is TGTGCCAGCAGTTTCCGACGCCAGGGAAACACTGAAGCTTTCTTT. Its translation is CASSFRRQGNTEAFF.

The chain is built from TRBV11-2 and TRBJ2-7; 11 positions agree with TRBD1. The CDR3 covers 15 residues. Germline trimming cut 5 bases from V and 5 bases from J; bases unmatched to any gene: 8. The germline gives CDR1 SGHAT, CDR2 FQNNGV. This CDR3 is CASSRIRTGGHEQYF. DNA of the CDR3: TGTGCCAGCAGCCGTATTAGGACAGGGGGCCACGAGCAGTACTTC. Looking up the rest from reference TRBV11-2 and TRBJ2-7 gives the full variable domain: EAGVAQSPRYKIIEKRQSVAFWCNPISGHATLYWYQQILGQGPKLLIQFQNNGVVDDSQLPKDRFSAERLKGVDSTLKIQPAKLEDSAVYLCASSRIRTGGHEQYFGPGTRLTVT.

The V and J genes are TRBV4-2 and TRBJ2-5; no reliable D call. V lost 4 bases and J lost 0, with 15 bases in between. The CDR3 loop spans 16 amino acids. The germline V gene has CDR1 LGHNA and CDR2 YNFKEQ. The CDR3 DNA is TGTGCCAGCAGCCCTGGGCGTGGCCTATACCAAGAGACCCAGTACTTC. It encodes CASSPGRGLYQETQYF.

About this clone itself: The same CDR3 is also encoded by other DNA sequences in this sample. This chain connects TRBV6-1 to TRBJ2-7; D is perhaps TRBD2 (5 bases). V gave up 2 bases and J gave up 0 bases, with 11 bases separating them. CDR3 length: 15 amino acids. Germline V CDR1 and CDR2: MNHNS, SASEGT. CDR3 in amino acids: CASSENPGSSYEQYF. CDR3 DNA: TGTGCCAGCAGTGAAAATCCTGGGAGCTCCTACGAGCAGTACTTC.

The V gene is TRBV19, the J gene TRBJ2-1; D perhaps matches TRBD1 (6 bases). The CDR3 consists of 15 residues. The V end was cut by 3 bases, the J end by 2 bases, with 11 bases between. Germline CDR1 reads LNHDA; CDR2 reads SQIVND (reference sequence). The CDR3 nucleotides are TGTGCCAGTAGTATCGGGACACAAACCTACAATGAGCAGTTCTTC. This sequence encodes CASSIGTQTYNEQFF.

The chain joins TRBV28 to TRBJ1-4; D unresolved. Germline CDR1 and CDR2: MDHEN and SYDVKM. V was shortened by 4 bases and J by 0 bases, with 9 bases between the two germline ends. The CDR3 runs to 15 residues. The CDR3 DNA reads as TGTGCCAGCAGTTCCTCCGGGTCAACTAATGAAAAACTGTTTTTT. Translating it yields CASSSSGSTNEKLFF.

This clone was recorded only once. V is TRBV6-1 and J is TRBJ1-1; D gene uncertain. Germline V gene data show CDR1 as MNHNS and CDR2 as SASEGT. V was clipped by 6 bases and J by 3 bases, with 14 bases between them. The CDR3 consists of 14 residues. The chain's CDR3 is CASRTSGRYTEAFF. DNA of the CDR3: TGTGCCAGCAGGACTTCCGGACGGTACACTGAAGCTTTCTTT.

This clone came up once. This sequence joins TRBV5-1 and TRBJ2-2; TRBD2 aligns across 10 bases. The CDR3 extends over 16 amino acids. J lost 5 bases, V lost 2 bases, and 6 bases had no gene match. Germline CDR1 reads SGHRS; CDR2 reads YFSETQ. CDR3 sequence: CASSFQAGGQTGELFF. CDR3 in DNA: TGCGCCAGCAGCTTTCAAGCGGGGGGGCAAACCGGGGAGCTGTTTTTT.

The chain combines TRBV27 with TRBJ2-2; D not resolved. Trimming removed 4 bases from V and 0 bases from J, with 6 bases in between. Germline CDR1 reads MNHEY; CDR2 reads SMNVEV (reference sequence). CDR3 length: 14 amino acids. CDR3 amino acids: CASSWGSNTGELFF. Written as DNA, the CDR3 is TGTGCCAGCAGTTGGGGATCGAACACCGGGGAGCTGTTTTTT.

This clone showed up just a few times. The V gene is TRBV7-6, the J gene TRBJ1-2, with D possibly being TRBD1 (5 bases). Germline V lookup: CDR1 SGHVS, CDR2 FNYEAQ. The CDR3 extends over 15 amino acids. With 5 bases removed from V and 2 bases from J, the gap between germline ends came to 15 bases. CDR3 region: CASSPNSAGNYGYTF. CDR3 DNA sequence: TGTGCCAGCAGCCCAAACTCAGCAGGGAACTATGGCTACACCTTC.

This clone was observed a handful of times. The same CDR3 arises from other DNA sequences in this sample as well. J is TRBJ1-6 and V is TRBV5-1; D remains ambiguous. Germline V gene data show CDR1 as SGHRS and CDR2 as YFSETQ. CDR3 length: 15 residues. V shed 0 bases and J shed 0 bases, with 4 bases lying between them. The CDR3 is CASSLEGSYNSPLHF. In DNA, the CDR3 is TGCGCCAGCAGCTTGGAAGGCTCCTATAATTCACCCCTCCACTTT.

The table lists this clone with a count of one. The chain recombines TRBV6-1 with TRBJ1-2; D is ambiguous. The CDR3 length is 11 residues. V was cut by 2 bases and J by 5 bases, with 3 bases left in between. The V gene's germline CDR1 is MNHNS and CDR2 SASEGT. The CDR3 loop reads CASSEPYGYTF. In DNA, the CDR3 is TGTGCCAGCAGTGAACCATATGGCTACACCTTC.

This clone was picked up a small number of times. The chain uses TRBV10-3 and TRBJ1-1; D is perhaps TRBD1 (6 bases). Between the trimmed V and J ends, which lost 0 bases and 3 bases, there was a span of 14 bases. Germline values: CDR1 ENHRY, CDR2 SYGVKD. The CDR3 sequence is 16 residues long. CDR3 DNA sequence: TGTGCCATCAGTGAGTCGGAGGGGGGGAGTGACACTGAAGCTTTCTTT. It specifies CAISESEGGSDTEAFF.

The chain links TRBV19 to TRBJ2-7; no clear D. Germline loops: CDR1 LNHDA, CDR2 SQIVND (reference sequence). Trimming removed 3 bases from V and 3 bases from J, with 9 bases in between. There are 13 residues in the CDR3. In DNA, the CDR3 is TGTGCCAGTAGTATGAGGACGGGCTACGAGCAGTACTTC. It encodes CASSMRTGYEQYF.

This clone has a handful of counts. This chain uses TRBV30 with TRBJ1-1; D remains unclear. This CDR3 is 13 amino acids long. CDR1 GTSNPN and CDR2 SVGIG come from the germline V gene (reference sequence). Trimming removed 2 bases at V and 1 base at J, with 8 bases between. The CDR3 spells CAWSRHQNTEAFF. CDR3 DNA: TGTGCCTGGAGTCGACACCAGAACACTGAAGCTTTCTTT.

CDR3 sequence (DNA): TGTGCCTGGAGTGTTGGACAGTTGGTTTACAATGAGCAGTTCTTC. Translating it yields CAWSVGQLVYNEQFF. V and J are TRBV30 and TRBJ2-1, with D possibly matching TRBD1 (6 bases). Looked up from germline, CDR1 is GTSNPN and CDR2 is SVGIG (reference sequence). Trimming pared 0 bases from V and 4 bases from J, leaving 13 bases between. The CDR3 is 15 amino acids.

The chain has TRBV27 and TRBJ2-3, with D uncertain. The CDR3 contains 11 residues. The ends were cut back, 5 bases at V and 7 bases at J, with 7 bases in the middle. The germline gives CDR1 MNHEY, CDR2 SMNVEV (reference sequence). CDR3: CASSATYTQYF. The CDR3, as DNA: TGTGCCAGCAGTGCGACATATACGCAGTATTTT.

This clone appeared a single time. This chain's CDR3 is CASRAGGHTGELFF. In DNA, the CDR3 is TGTGCCAGCAGAGCGGGAGGTCACACCGGGGAGCTGTTTTTT. The chain has TRBV5-4 and TRBJ2-2; TRBD2 matches at 9 bases. Unmatched junction bases numbered 2, after V lost 5 bases and J lost 3 bases. Germline CDR1 and CDR2: SGHNT and YYREEE (reference sequence). The CDR3 consists of 14 residues.

The chain combines TRBV25-1 with TRBJ2-1; 8 bases match TRBD1. The germline gives CDR1 MGHDK, CDR2 SYGVNS. This CDR3 comprises 14 residues. Germline trimming cut 5 bases from V and 6 bases from J; bases unmatched to any gene: 6. The CDR3 loop is CASSTRQGSNEQFF. As DNA, the CDR3 is TGTGCCAGCAGTACGCGACAGGGGAGCAATGAGCAGTTCTTC.

This clone appeared once. This chain connects TRBV5-1 to TRBJ1-2, with D possibly being TRBD1 (6 bases). The V gene's germline CDR1 is SGHRS and CDR2 YFSETQ. There are 17 residues in the CDR3. Trimming cost V 4 bases and J 6 bases, with 25 bases left between them. CDR3 region: CASSLGGQGSNLHGYTF. CDR3 bases: TGCGCCAGCAGCCTGGGGGGGCAGGGAAGCAACCTCCATGGCTACACCTTC.

This clone was recorded at least ten times. J is TRBJ2-5 and V is TRBV5-4, with 9 bases aligning to TRBD1. The CDR3 is 14 amino acids. V lost 5 bases and J lost 5; bases outside the gene matches: 7. Per germline, CDR1 SGHNT and CDR2 YYREEE (reference sequence). The DNA for the CDR3 is TGTGCCAGCAGTCAAAACAGGGGGCTGGAGACCCAGTACTTC. The encoded protein is CASSQNRGLETQYF.

The sample holds a few counts of this clone. The sample has other DNA sequences that encode this CDR3 too. The chain carries TRBV5-1 and TRBJ2-1; the match to TRBD1 covers 9 bases. From germline, CDR1 is SGHRS and CDR2 YFSETQ. The CDR3 length is 15 residues. V dropped 0 bases and J dropped 3; count of bases not matched to a gene: 1. DNA for the CDR3: TGCGCCAGCAGCTTGGGACAGGGGGACTACAATGAGCAGTTCTTC. It yields the protein CASSLGQGDYNEQFF.

The chain employs TRBV7-2 and TRBJ2-5; D possibly corresponds to TRBD2 (6 bases). This CDR3 has 13 residues. Germline V lookup: CDR1 SGHTA, CDR2 FQGNSA. Deletions cut 5 bases from V and 5 bases from J, with 12 bases between. The CDR3 protein is CASSATSRETQYF. CDR3 DNA sequence: TGTGCCAGCAGCGCGACTAGTAGGGAGACCCAGTACTTC. Complete variable domain (other parts from reference TRBV7-2 and TRBJ2-5): GAGVSQSPSNKVTEKGKDVELRCDPISGHTALYWYRQSLGQGLEFLIYFQGNSAPDKSGLPSDRFSAERTGGSVSTLTIQRTQQEDSAVYLCASSATSRETQYFGPGTRLLVL.